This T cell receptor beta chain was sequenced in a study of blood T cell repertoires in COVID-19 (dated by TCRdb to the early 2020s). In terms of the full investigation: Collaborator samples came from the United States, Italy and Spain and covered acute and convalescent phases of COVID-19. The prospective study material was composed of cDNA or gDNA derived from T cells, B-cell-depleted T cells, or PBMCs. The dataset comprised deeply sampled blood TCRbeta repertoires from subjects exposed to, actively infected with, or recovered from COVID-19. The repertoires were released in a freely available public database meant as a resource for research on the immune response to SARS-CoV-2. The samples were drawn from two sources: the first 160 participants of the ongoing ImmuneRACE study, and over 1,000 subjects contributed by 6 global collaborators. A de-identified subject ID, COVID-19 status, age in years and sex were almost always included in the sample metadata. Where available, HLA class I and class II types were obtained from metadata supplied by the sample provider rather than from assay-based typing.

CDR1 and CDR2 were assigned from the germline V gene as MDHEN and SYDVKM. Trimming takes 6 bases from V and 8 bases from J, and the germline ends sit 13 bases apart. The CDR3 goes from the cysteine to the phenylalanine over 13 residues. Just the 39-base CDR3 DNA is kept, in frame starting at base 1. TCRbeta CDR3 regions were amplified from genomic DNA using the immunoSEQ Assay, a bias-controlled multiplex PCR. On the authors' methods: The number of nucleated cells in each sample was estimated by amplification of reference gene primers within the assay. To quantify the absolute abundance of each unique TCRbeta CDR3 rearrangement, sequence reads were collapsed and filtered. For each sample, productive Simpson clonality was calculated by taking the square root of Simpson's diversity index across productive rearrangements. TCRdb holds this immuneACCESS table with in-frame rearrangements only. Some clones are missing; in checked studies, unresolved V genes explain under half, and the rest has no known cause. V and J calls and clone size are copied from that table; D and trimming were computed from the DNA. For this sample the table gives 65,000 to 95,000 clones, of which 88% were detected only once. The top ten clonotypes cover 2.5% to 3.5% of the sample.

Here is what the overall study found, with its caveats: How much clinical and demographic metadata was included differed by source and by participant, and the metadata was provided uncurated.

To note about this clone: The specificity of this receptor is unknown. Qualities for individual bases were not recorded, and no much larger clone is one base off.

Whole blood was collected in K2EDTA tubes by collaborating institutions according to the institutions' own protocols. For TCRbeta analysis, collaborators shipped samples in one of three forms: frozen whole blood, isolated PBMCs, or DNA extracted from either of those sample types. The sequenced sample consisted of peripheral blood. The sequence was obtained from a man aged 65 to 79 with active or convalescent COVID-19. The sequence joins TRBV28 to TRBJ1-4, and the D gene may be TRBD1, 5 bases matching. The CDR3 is CASSWWGDEKLFF. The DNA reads TGTGCCAGCAGCTGGTGGGGGGACGAAAAACTGTTTTTT.